This TCR beta chain came from a study of T cell repertoires in cytomegalovirus infection. Using its own MiXCR run on the reads, TCRdb lists one record per CDR3 protein. The data show about 920,000 distinct CDR3 sequences, around 32% seen once. With respect to this clonotype: The antigen is undetermined.

The CDR3 totals 17 residues. Trimming removed 4 bases at V and 1 base at J, with 20 bases between. Germline V lookup: CDR1 SGHKS, CDR2 YYEKEE (reference sequence). The sequenced sample was cultured CD8+ T cells from PBMCs, obtained from culture after CMV antigen stimulation. The chain joins TRBV5-5 to TRBJ1-1, with D possibly TRBD1 on 6 matching bases. The TCR sequence derives from a human donor in good health (CMV status not recorded). Some clones in this sample may be carry-over from other donors' samples. The CDR3 is CASSPGGGSGKNTEAFF. The DNA for the CDR3 is TGTGCCAGCAGCCCTGGAGGGGGGTCTGGGAAGAACACTGAAGCTTTCTTT.